These 17 T cell receptor beta chains originate from one sample sequenced in a study of cytomegalovirus exposure and HLA in healthy donors listed by TCRdb under 2017. Receptors were amplified or captured by the immunoSEQ multiplex PCR assay. For the multiplex PCR, a mixture combining 60 forward primers for TCR Vbeta segments and 13 reverse primers for TCR Jbeta segments was used. The clones in this table, taken by TCRdb from immuneACCESS, are in-frame only. Not every clone is retained; where verified, under half of the shortfall comes from an unresolved V gene, and the cause of the rest is unknown. The sample records roughly 290,000 clones, 70% to 90% of which are singletons. The ten largest make up approximately 2% of the sample. The sequencing input was PBMCs. The receptors were gathered from a woman aged 18-29 years in good health and CMV-seronegative.

V and J are TRBV11-2 and TRBJ2-7, with TRBD1 matching 7 bases. This CDR3 comprises 14 residues. CDR1 SGHAT and CDR2 FQNNGV come from the germline V gene. V shed 1 base and J 7 bases; nucleotides not matched to a gene: 7. CDR3: CASSLGWDSQEQYF. The CDR3 DNA sequence: TGTGCCAGCAGCTTAGGGTGGGACAGCCAAGAGCAGTACTTC.

The chain carries TRBV10-3 and TRBJ1-1; 7 bases match TRBD1. J gave up 6 bases and V 6 bases, and 10 bases lay outside the gene matches. The CDR3 has 14 residues. Germline loops: CDR1 ENHRY, CDR2 SYGVKD. This CDR3 is CAIRPGQWGSEAFF. DNA of the CDR3: TGTGCCATCAGACCGGGACAGTGGGGATCTGAAGCTTTCTTT.

V usage is TRBV19 and J usage is TRBJ2-1; TRBD1 agrees at 10 bases. The J segment lost 7 bases and the V segment lost 1 base, leaving 13 bases of the junction unmatched. This CDR3 spans 18 amino acids. The V gene's germline CDR1 is LNHDA and CDR2 SQIVND (reference sequence). The CDR3 loop reads CASSIGGGGQGFRNEQFF. The CDR3 coding sequence is TGTGCCAGTAGTATAGGAGGGGGGGGACAGGGGTTTAGAAATGAGCAGTTCTTC.

This rearrangement joins TRBV5-1 to TRBJ1-1; no clear D. Trimming removed 1 base from V and 2 bases from J, with 6 bases in between. The CDR3 consists of 13 residues. Germline lookup yields CDR1 SGHRS and CDR2 YFSETQ. The CDR3 sequence is CASSLTPNTEAFF. CDR3 in DNA: TGCGCCAGCAGCTTGACACCCAACACTGAAGCTTTCTTT.

The rearrangement uses TRBV4-2 and TRBJ2-1, with D uncertain. This CDR3 spans 14 amino acids. Germline CDR1 is LGHNA and CDR2 is YNFKEQ. The V gene lost 0 bases and the J gene lost 7 bases, with 10 bases spanning the gap. The CDR3 nucleotides read TGTGCCAGCAGCCAAGATTACGAGCGAAATGAGCAGTTCTTC. It encodes CASSQDYERNEQFF.

CDR3 sequence: CASSFGQGRETQYF. In DNA, the CDR3 is TGTGCCAGTAGTTTCGGACAGGGTAGGGAGACCCAGTACTTC. The V call is TRBV19, the J call TRBJ2-5; 8 nucleotides line up with TRBD1. There are 14 residues in the CDR3. Per germline, CDR1 LNHDA and CDR2 SQIVND (reference sequence). V was pared by 5 bases and J by 5 bases, with 7 bases of the junction left unmatched.

This chain uses TRBV6-5 with TRBJ2-7; TRBD1 matches 9 bases. Germline loops: CDR1 MNHEY, CDR2 SVGAGI. V was clipped by 0 bases and J by 5 bases; unmatched bases: 8. The CDR3 runs 16 residues. The CDR3 bases are TGTGCCAGCAGTTACTCGATTCCGGGACAGGGACACGAGCAGTACTTC. Translation: CASSYSIPGQGHEQYF.

V usage is TRBV11-2 and J usage is TRBJ2-5, with D possibly TRBD2 on 6 matching bases. CDR1 and CDR2 (germline): SGHAT, FQNNGV. There are 15 residues in the CDR3. Trimming took off 3 bases at V and 2 bases at J, with 13 bases between the two ends. The CDR3 region is CASSFRGGAQETQYF. The CDR3 DNA sequence: TGTGCCAGCAGCTTTCGGGGCGGGGCTCAAGAGACCCAGTACTTC.

The chain combines TRBV5-5 with TRBJ1-1; 7 bases are a match to TRBD1. The trim removed 0 bases at V and 7 bases at J, leaving 6 bases unmatched. Germline V gene lookup returns CDR1 SGHKS and CDR2 YYEKEE (reference sequence). The CDR3 spans 14 residues. In DNA form, the CDR3 reads TGTGCCAGCAGCTTGGAGGACAGGTACTTTGAAGCTTTCTTT. It yields the protein CASSLEDRYFEAFF.

The chain is built from TRBV2 and TRBJ2-4; tentatively, D is TRBD2 (6 bases). The V end was cut by 6 bases, the J end by 1 base, with 16 bases between. This CDR3 spans 16 amino acids. CDR1 and CDR2 from the germline V gene are SNHLY and FYNNEI. CDR3 in amino acids: CASRGLAPGAKNIQYF. DNA of the CDR3: TGTGCCAGCAGGGGCCTAGCGCCCGGGGCCAAAAACATTCAGTACTTC.

This chain uses TRBV11-2 with TRBJ1-2; D uncertain. Trimming shortened V by 2 bases and J by 4 bases, and 5 bases separated the two germline ends. This CDR3 spans 12 amino acids. Germline CDR1 and CDR2: SGHAT and FQNNGV. CDR3 DNA: TGTGCCAGCAGCTTAAACAGCTATGGCTACACCTTC. This sequence encodes CASSLNSYGYTF.

V usage is TRBV5-4 and J usage is TRBJ2-1; TRBD2 aligns across 9 bases. The CDR3 contains 19 residues. Looked up from germline, CDR1 is SGHNT and CDR2 is YYREEE (reference sequence). Trimming cost V 0 bases and J 2 bases; bases outside gene matches: 12. The CDR3 reads CASSLERGAISNPYNEQFF. CDR3 DNA sequence: TGTGCCAGCAGCTTGGAGCGGGGGGCCATATCTAACCCCTACAATGAGCAGTTCTTC.

The rearrangement links TRBV15 to TRBJ1-1; no clear D. Germline-derived CDR1 and CDR2 are LNHNV and YYDKDF (reference sequence). CDR3 size: 13 residues. The germline V and J ends were trimmed by 1 base and 5 bases, with 8 bases remaining between them. The CDR3 here is CATSRGHETEAFF. The CDR3 DNA sequence: TGTGCCACCAGCAGAGGACACGAGACTGAAGCTTTCTTT. The whole variable domain, remainder taken from reference TRBV15 and TRBJ1-1, is DAMVIQNPRYQVTQFGKPVTLSCSQTLNHNVMYWYQQKSSQAPKLLFHYYDKDFNNEADTPDNFQSRRPNTSFCFLDIRSPGLGDTAMYLCATSRGHETEAFFGQGTRLTVV.

V and J are TRBV25-1 and TRBJ1-1, with D possibly being TRBD1 (6 bases). Trimming left V 4 bases short and J 1 base short, with 10 bases between. The length of the CDR3 is 14 residues. Germline CDR1 MGHDK, CDR2 SYGVNS. In DNA form, the CDR3 reads TGTGCCAGCAGTGCTTACAGGGAGAACACTGAAGCTTTCTTT. This sequence encodes CASSAYRENTEAFF.

This sequence joins TRBV6-6 and TRBJ1-2; TRBD1 might be the D (6 bases). Germline assignment: CDR1 MNHNY and CDR2 SVGAGI (reference sequence). V lost 0 bases and J 8 bases, leaving 13 bases between the germline ends. The CDR3 has 14 residues. The CDR3 DNA reads TGTGCCAGCAGTTACTCGTGGGGGGGCGACGGCTACACCTTC. It codes for CASSYSWGGDGYTF.

The V and J genes are TRBV30 and TRBJ2-7; D gene ambiguous. V was shortened by 0 bases and J by 6 bases, with 6 bases between the two germline ends. The V gene's germline CDR1 is GTSNPN and CDR2 SVGIG (reference sequence). The CDR3 runs 11 residues. In DNA, the CDR3 is TGTGCCTGGAGTGTTGCCGGCGAGCAGTACTTC. Amino acid sequence: CAWSVAGEQYF.

This chain connects TRBV13 to TRBJ2-6, with D uncertain. This CDR3 is built from 14 residues. Per the germline V gene, CDR1 is PRHDT and CDR2 is FYEKMQ (reference sequence). Trimming removed 5 bases at V and 2 bases at J, with 7 bases between. The CDR3 loop is CASSLLPGANVLTF. DNA for the CDR3: TGTGCCAGCAGCCTCCTTCCTGGGGCCAACGTCCTGACTTTC.